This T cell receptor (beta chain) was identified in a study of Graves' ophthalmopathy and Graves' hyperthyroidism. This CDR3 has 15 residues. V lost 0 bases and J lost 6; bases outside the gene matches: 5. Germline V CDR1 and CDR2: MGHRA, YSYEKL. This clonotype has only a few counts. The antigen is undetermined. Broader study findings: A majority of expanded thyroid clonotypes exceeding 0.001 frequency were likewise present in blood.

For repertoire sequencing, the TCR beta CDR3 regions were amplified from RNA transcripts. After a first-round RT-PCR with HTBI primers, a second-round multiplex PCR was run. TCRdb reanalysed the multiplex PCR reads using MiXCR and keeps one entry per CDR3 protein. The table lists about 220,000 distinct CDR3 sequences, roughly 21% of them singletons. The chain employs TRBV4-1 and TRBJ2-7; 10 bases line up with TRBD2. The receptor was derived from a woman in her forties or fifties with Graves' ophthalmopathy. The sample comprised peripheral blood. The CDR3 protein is CASSQDVLAGVEQYF. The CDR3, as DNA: TGCGCCAGCAGCCAAGATGTGCTAGCGGGAGTCGAGCAGTACTTC.